Listed here are 10 T cell receptor beta chains from one sample, sequenced in a study of OX40 agonist ivuxolimab in advanced cancers. Clones were read by immunoSEQ multiplex PCR, and TCRdb kept only the in-frame ones, dropping some. The sample contains 50,000 to 65,000 clones, approximately 80% of which appear only once. This specimen was CD4+ or CD8+ T cells sorted from blood, taken in a trial of the OX40 agonist ivuxolimab. These receptor sequences come from an adult with an advanced solid tumor such as melanoma, head and neck, liver or kidney cancer.

This chain connects TRBV28 to TRBJ1-4, with a tentative D call TRBD1 (5 bases). V lost 2 bases and J lost 7, with 11 bases in between. This CDR3 is 14 amino acids long. Germline lookup yields CDR1 MDHEN and CDR2 SYDVKM. CDR3 loop: CASSLPRGGEKLFF. The CDR3 nucleotides read TGTGCCAGCAGTTTACCGCGGGGGGGTGAAAAACTGTTTTTT. The full variable domain, completed using reference TRBV28 and TRBJ1-4, is DVKVTQSSRYLVKRTGEKVFLECVQDMDHENMFWYRQDPGLGLRLIYFSYDVKMKEKGDIPEGYSVSREKKERFSLILESASTNQTSMYLCASSLPRGGEKLFFGSGTQLSVL.

The chain carries TRBV6-1 and TRBJ2-1; D is perhaps TRBD2 (6 bases). This CDR3 comprises 15 residues. V was cut by 6 bases and J by 1 base, with 13 bases left in between. Germline CDR1 reads MNHNS; CDR2 reads SASEGT. The CDR3 DNA is TGTGCCAGCAGCTCTGGGACTCCGTCCTACAATGAGCAGTTCTTC. Translating gives CASSSGTPSYNEQFF.

As for this clone: The same CDR3 arises from other DNA sequences in this sample as well. The rearrangement uses TRBV6-1 and TRBJ2-7; possibly TRBD2 for D (5 bases). V was shortened by 4 bases and J by 5 bases, with 24 bases between the two germline ends. Germline V lookup: CDR1 MNHNS, CDR2 SASEGT. The CDR3 consists of 17 residues. CDR3 bases: TGTGCCAGCAGTGCGCTACGCTCTCTAGCCGGCTTCGACGAGCAGTACTTC. This sequence encodes CASSALRSLAGFDEQYF.

This chain joins TRBV7-9 and TRBJ2-1; the D is unclear. The germline V gene encodes CDR1 SEHNR and CDR2 FQNEAQ (reference sequence). Trimming took 1 base from V and 10 from J, leaving 14 bases between them. The CDR3 is 14 residues long. The CDR3 DNA reads TGTGCCAGCAGCTTAGTAGTAGGTTTCGGCGAGCAGTTCTTC. This translates into CASSLVVGFGEQFF.

This clone was detected once. V is TRBV29-1 and J is TRBJ2-3, with unresolved D. The germline V gene encodes CDR1 SQVTM and CDR2 ANQGSEA. V was trimmed by 0 bases and J by 5 bases, leaving 6 bases between them. The CDR3 extends over 12 amino acids. The CDR3 loop reads CSVEDRIDTQYF. In DNA, the CDR3 is TGCAGCGTTGAAGATCGCATAGATACGCAGTATTTT.

Turning to this clone: Other DNA sequences in the sample encode the same CDR3. The chain joins TRBV7-2 to TRBJ2-1; TRBD2 matches 9 bases. The CDR3 has 19 amino acids. Trimming took 6 bases from V and 2 from J; bases not matched to a gene: 17. CDR1 is SGHTA, CDR2 FQGNSA, per germline. CDR3 loop: CASSPPPRVAGATYNEQFF. CDR3 DNA: TGTGCCAGCAGTCCGCCTCCAAGGGTAGCGGGAGCAACCTACAATGAGCAGTTCTTC.

This clone was recorded a few times. In DNA, the CDR3 is TGTGCCGGGTTGACTCCCTCTGGAAACACCATATATTTT. This encodes CAGLTPSGNTIYF. The chain recombines TRBV30 with TRBJ1-3; no definite D call. The V end lost 8 bases, the J end lost 0 bases, and 11 bases lay between the germline ends. The length of the CDR3 is 13 residues. In germline, CDR1 is GTSNPN, CDR2 SVGIG (reference sequence).

This clone was counted a single time. The chain's CDR3 is CASSLGWAGGYEQYF. In DNA, the CDR3 is TGTGCCAGCAGCTTGGGATGGGCAGGAGGGTACGAGCAGTACTTC. V and J are TRBV5-5 and TRBJ2-7, with TRBD2 as a possible D gene (6 bases). Germline V gene lookup returns CDR1 SGHKS and CDR2 YYEKEE (reference sequence). The CDR3 contains 15 residues. Trimming took off 0 bases at V and 4 bases at J, with 14 bases between the two ends.

This chain connects TRBV13 to TRBJ2-3, with TRBD2 as a possible D gene (6 bases). CDR3 length: 20 amino acids. The V and J ends lost 5 bases and 0 bases respectively, with 27 bases between them. Germline V lookup: CDR1 PRHDT, CDR2 FYEKMQ (reference sequence). DNA of the CDR3: TGTGCCAGCAGCGAAACTGTTACTAGCTGGGGGGAATCTAGCACAGATACGCAGTATTTT. Amino acid sequence: CASSETVTSWGESSTDTQYF.

The rearrangement uses TRBV5-1 and TRBJ1-2; 11 positions agree with TRBD1. CDR3 length: 15 residues. The junction had 3 bases not matched to a gene; V was cut back by 2 bases and J by 3 bases. Looked up from germline, CDR1 is SGHRS and CDR2 is YFSETQ. CDR3 in amino acids: CASSFGGQGDYGYTF. CDR3 DNA sequence: TGCGCCAGCAGCTTTGGGGGACAGGGGGACTATGGCTACACCTTC.